The entry that follows covers one T cell receptor beta chain sequence. As yet, its antigen is unknown. The CDR3 has 17 amino acids. Germline loops: CDR1 SGHNT, CDR2 YYREEE (reference sequence). The trim removed 4 bases at V and 4 bases at J, leaving 9 bases unmatched. The data derive from a study of cytomegalovirus exposure and HLA in healthy donors. Study-level findings and limits: Indistinguishable V segments such as TRBV6-2 and TRBV6-3 were excluded. Analyses of presence and absence presupposed an approximately uniform sequencing depth across donors. The authors reported that TCR beta sequences could predict HLA-A and HLA-B alleles. These predictions were accurate for most subjects in the first cohort.

13 Jbeta primers and 60 Vbeta primers were used for the PCR. Libraries were prepared by immunoSEQ multiplex PCR; TCRdb keeps only in-frame clonotypes and omits some of them. The sample table sets out about 110,000 clones. The gene calls are TRBV5-4 and TRBJ2-3; 13 bases map to TRBD2. Sequencing was performed on PBMCs. The source of this sequence is a man in his forties in good health and CMV-seropositive. The CDR3 spells CASSHRLAGGGADTQYF. CDR3 coding DNA: TGTGCCAGCAGCCACCGACTAGCGGGAGGAGGGGCAGATACGCAGTATTTT.